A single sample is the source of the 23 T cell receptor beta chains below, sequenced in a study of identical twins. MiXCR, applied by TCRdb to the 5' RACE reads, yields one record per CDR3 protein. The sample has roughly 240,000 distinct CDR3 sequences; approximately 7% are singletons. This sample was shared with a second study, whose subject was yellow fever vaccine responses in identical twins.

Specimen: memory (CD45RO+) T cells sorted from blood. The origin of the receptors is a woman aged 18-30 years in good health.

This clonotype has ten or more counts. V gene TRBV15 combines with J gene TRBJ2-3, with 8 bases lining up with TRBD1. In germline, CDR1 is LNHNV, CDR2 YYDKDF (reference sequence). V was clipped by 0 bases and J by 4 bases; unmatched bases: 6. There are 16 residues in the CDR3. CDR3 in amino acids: CATSRDQGAGSDTQYF. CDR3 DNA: TGTGCCACCAGCAGAGATCAGGGGGCAGGGTCAGATACGCAGTATTTT.

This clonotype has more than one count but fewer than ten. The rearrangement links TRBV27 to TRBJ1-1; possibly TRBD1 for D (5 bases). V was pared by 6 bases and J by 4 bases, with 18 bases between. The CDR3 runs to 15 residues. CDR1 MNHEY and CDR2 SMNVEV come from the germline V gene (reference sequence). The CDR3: CASRPNRDRGTEAFF. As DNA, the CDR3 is TGTGCCAGCAGACCGAACAGAGACAGAGGCACTGAAGCTTTCTTT.

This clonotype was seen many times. The CDR3 loop is CATSDLIDTGELFF. DNA for the CDR3: TGTGCCACCAGTGATTTAATCGACACCGGGGAGCTGTTTTTT. The rearrangement links TRBV24-1 to TRBJ2-2; D not resolved. The length of the CDR3 is 14 residues. Trimming left V 1 base short and J 3 bases short, with 5 bases between. CDR1 is KGHDR and CDR2 is SFDVKD in the germline V gene.

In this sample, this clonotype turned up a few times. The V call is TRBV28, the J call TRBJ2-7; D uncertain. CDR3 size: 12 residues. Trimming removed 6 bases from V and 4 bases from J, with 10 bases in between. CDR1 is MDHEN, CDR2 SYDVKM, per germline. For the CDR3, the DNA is TGTGCCAGCAGCCAGCTGAAATACGAGCAGTACTTC. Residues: CASSQLKYEQYF.

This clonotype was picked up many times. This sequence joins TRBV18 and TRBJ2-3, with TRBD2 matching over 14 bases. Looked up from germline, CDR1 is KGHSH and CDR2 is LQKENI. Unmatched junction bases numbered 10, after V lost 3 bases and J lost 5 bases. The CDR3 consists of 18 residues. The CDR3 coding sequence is TGTGCCAGCTCACCGGAGTACCCGGGACTAGCGGGAGAAGATACGCAGTATTTT. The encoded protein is CASSPEYPGLAGEDTQYF.

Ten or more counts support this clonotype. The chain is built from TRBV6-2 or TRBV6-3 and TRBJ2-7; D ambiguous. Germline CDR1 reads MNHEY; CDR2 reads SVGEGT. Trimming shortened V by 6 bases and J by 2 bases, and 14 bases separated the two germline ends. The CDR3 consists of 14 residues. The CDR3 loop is CASSGRHHPYEQYF. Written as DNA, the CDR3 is TGTGCCAGCAGCGGACGACATCATCCCTACGAGCAGTACTTC.

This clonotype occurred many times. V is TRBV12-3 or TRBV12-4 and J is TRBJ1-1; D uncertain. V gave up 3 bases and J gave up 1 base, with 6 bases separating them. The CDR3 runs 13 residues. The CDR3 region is CASSFKENTEAFF. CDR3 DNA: TGTGCCAGCAGTTTCAAGGAGAACACTGAAGCTTTCTTT.

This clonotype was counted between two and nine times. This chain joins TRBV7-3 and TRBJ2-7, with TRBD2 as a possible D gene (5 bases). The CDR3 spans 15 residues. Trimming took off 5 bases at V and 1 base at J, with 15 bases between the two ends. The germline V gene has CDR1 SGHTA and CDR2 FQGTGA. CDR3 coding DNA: TGTGCCAGCAGCCCCACGGGAAGTGAATCCTACGAGCAGTACTTC. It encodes CASSPTGSESYEQYF.

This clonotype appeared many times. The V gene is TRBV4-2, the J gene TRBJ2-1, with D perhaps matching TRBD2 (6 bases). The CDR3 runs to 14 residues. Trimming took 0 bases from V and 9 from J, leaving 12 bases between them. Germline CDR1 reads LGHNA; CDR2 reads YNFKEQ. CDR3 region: CASSQDGGGIEQFF. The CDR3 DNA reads TGTGCCAGCAGCCAAGACGGTGGCGGGATTGAGCAGTTCTTC.

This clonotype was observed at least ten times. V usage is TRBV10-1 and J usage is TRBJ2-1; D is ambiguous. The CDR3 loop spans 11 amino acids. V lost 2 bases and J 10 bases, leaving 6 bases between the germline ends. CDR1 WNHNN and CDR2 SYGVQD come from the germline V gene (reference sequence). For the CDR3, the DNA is TGCGCCAGCAGTGAGCGGACCGAGCAGTTCTTC. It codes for CASSERTEQFF.

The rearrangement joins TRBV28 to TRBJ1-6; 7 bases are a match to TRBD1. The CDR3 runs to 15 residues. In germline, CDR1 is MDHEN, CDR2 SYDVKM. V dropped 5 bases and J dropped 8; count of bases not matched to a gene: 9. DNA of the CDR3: TGTGCCAGCAGTCGAGTTGACAGGGATGATTCACCCCTCCACTTT. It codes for CASSRVDRDDSPLHF.

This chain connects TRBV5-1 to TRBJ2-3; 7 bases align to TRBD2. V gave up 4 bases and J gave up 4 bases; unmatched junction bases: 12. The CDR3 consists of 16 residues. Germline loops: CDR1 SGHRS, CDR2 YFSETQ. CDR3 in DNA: TGCGCCAGCAGCATCGCTAGCGGAAGCGGGGCAGATACGCAGTATTTT. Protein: CASSIASGSGADTQYF.

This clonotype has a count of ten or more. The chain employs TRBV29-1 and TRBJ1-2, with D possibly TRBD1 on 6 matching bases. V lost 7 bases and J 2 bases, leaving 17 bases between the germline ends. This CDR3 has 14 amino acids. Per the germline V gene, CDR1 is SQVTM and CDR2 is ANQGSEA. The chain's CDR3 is CSDQQGRDNYGYTF. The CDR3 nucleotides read TGCAGCGACCAACAGGGAAGGGACAACTATGGCTACACCTTC. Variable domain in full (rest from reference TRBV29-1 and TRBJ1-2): SAVISQKPSRDICQRGTSLTIQCQVDSQVTMMFWYRQQPGQSLTLIATANQGSEATYESGFVIDKFPISRPNLTFSTLTVSNMSPEDSSIYLCSDQQGRDNYGYTFGSGTRLTVV.

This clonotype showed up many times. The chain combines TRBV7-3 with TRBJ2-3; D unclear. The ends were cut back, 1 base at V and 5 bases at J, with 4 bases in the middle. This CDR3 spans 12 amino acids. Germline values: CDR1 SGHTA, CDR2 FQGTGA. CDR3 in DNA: TGTGCCAGCAGCTTAAGCCAAGATACGCAGTATTTT. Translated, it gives CASSLSQDTQYF. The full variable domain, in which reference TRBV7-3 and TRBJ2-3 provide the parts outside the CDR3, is GAGVSQTPSNKVTEKGKYVELRCDPISGHTALYWYRQSLGQGPEFLIYFQGTGAADDSGLPNDRFFAVRPEGSVSTLKIQRTERGDSAVYLCASSLSQDTQYFGPGTRLTVL.

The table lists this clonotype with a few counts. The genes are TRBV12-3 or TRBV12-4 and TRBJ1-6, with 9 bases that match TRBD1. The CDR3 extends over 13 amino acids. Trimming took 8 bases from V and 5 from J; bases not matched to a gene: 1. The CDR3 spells CASRQGDNSPLHF. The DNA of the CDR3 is TGTGCCAGCCGACAGGGGGATAATTCACCCCTCCACTTT.

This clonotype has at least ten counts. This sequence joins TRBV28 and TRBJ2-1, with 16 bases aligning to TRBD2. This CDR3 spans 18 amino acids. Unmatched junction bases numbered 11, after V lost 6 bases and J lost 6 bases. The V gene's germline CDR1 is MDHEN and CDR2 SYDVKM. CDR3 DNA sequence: TGTGCCAGCAGGCGGGGACTAGCGGGGGGGACCATGTTCAATGAGCAGTTCTTC. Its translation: CASRRGLAGGTMFNEQFF.

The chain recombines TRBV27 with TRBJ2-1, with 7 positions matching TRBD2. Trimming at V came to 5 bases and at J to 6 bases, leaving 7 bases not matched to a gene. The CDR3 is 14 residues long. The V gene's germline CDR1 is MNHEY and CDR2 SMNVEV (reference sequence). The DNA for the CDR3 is TGTGCCAGCAGTCCCCGGACTAGTCTCAATGAGCAGTTCTTC. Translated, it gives CASSPRTSLNEQFF.

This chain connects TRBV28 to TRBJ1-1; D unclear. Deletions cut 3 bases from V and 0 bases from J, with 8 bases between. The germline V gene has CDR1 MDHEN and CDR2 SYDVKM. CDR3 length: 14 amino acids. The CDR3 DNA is TGTGCCAGCAGTTTGCGTCTATTGAACACTGAAGCTTTCTTT. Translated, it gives CASSLRLLNTEAFF.

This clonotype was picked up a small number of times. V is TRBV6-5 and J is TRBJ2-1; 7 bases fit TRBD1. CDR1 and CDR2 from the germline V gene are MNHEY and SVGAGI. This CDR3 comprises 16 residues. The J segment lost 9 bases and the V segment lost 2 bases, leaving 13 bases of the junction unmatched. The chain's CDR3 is CASSYTDRPPGSEQFF. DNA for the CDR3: TGTGCCAGCAGTTACACGGACAGGCCCCCAGGTAGTGAGCAGTTCTTC.

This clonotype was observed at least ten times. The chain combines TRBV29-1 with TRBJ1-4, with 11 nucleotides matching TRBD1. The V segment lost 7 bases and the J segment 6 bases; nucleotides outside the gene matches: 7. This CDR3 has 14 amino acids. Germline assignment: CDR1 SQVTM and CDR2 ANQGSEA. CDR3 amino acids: CSAGRDRGDEKLFF. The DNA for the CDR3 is TGCAGCGCAGGCCGGGACAGGGGGGATGAAAAACTGTTTTTT.

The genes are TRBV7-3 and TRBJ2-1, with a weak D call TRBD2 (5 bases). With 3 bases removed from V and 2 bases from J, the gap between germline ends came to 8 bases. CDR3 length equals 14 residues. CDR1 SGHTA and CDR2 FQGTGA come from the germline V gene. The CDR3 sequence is CASSFAGAYNEQFF. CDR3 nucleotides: TGTGCCAGCAGCTTCGCCGGGGCCTACAATGAGCAGTTCTTC.

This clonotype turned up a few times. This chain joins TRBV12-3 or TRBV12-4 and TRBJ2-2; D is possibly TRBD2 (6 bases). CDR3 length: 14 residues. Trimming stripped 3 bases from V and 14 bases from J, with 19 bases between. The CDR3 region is CASSFTGDGSDLFF. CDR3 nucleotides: TGTGCCAGCAGTTTCACGGGAGATGGGAGCGATCTGTTTTTT.

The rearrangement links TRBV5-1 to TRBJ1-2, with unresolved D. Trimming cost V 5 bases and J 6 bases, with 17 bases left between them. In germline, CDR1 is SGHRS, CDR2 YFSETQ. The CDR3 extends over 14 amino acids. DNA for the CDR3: TGCGCCAGCAGAACGAACTTTGGGCAGCATGGCTACACCTTC. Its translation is CASRTNFGQHGYTF.